The 2 T cell receptor beta chains below all came from one sample that was sequenced in a study of shared T cell receptors in the human thymus. Sequencing was performed with immunoSEQ multiplex PCR; in TCRdb, only in-frame clones are kept and a portion is missing. Of hundreds of thousands of clones in the sample, around 89% are singletons; the top ten hold around 0.0099%. These data were also filed under a second study, of human thymus T cells.

Sequencing used thymocytes. These TCRs come from a boy under two years old with a congenital heart defect.

The genes are TRBV6-5 and TRBJ1-2; 7 bases are a match to TRBD1. The CDR3 covers 14 residues. Germline V gene sequence: CDR1 MNHEY, CDR2 SVGAGI. V trimming: 6 bases; J trimming: 0 bases; junction bases outside the gene matches: 4. The CDR3 bases are TGTGCCAGCAGGGACAGGCGAACTAACTATGGCTACACCTTC. This sequence encodes CASRDRRTNYGYTF.

This rearrangement joins TRBV14 to TRBJ2-4; the match to TRBD1 covers 7 bases. Germline CDR1 is SGHDN and CDR2 is FVKESK. CDR3 length: 16 amino acids. The junction had 10 bases not matched to a gene; V was cut back by 4 bases and J by 4 bases. The CDR3 spells CASSLNTGEFKNIQYF. As DNA, the CDR3 is TGTGCCAGCAGCCTGAACACAGGGGAGTTTAAAAACATTCAGTACTTC.